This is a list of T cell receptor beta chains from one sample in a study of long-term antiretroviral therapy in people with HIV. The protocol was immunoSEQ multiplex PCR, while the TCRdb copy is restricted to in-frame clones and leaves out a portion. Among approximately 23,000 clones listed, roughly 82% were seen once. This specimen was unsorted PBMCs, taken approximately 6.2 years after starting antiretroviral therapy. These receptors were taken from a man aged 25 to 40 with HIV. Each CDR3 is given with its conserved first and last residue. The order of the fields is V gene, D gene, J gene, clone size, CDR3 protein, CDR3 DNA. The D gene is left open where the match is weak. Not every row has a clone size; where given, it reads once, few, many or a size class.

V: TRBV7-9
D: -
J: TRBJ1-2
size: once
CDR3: CASSRRRDWHGYTF
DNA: TGTGCCAGCAGTCGGAGGAGAGACTGGCATGGCTACACCTTC

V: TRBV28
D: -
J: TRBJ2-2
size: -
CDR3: CASSLWTGGELFF
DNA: TGTGCCAGCAGTTTATGGACCGGTGGGGAGCTGTTTTTT

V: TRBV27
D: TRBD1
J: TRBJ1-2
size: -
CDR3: CASHARGGKGYTF
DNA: TGTGCCAGCCACGCCAGGGGGGGAAAAGGCTACACCTTC

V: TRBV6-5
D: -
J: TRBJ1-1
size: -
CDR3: CASSRWPDAFF
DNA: TGTGCCAGCAGTCGATGGCCTGACGCTTTCTTT

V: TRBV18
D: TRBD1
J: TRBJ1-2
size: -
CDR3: CASSPSRGVNYGYTF
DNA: TGTGCCAGCTCACCCTCCAGGGGGGTTAACTATGGCTACACCTTC

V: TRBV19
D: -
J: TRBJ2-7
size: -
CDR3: CASSIEKGHSYEQYF
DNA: TGTGCCAGTAGTATAGAAAAGGGCCATAGCTACGAGCAGTACTTC

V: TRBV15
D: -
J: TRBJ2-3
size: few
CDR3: CATSRATDTQYF
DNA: TGTGCCACCAGCAGAGCCACAGATACGCAGTATTTT

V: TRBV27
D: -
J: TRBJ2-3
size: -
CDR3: CASSPLSGIVYTQYF
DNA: TGTGCCAGCAGTCCCTTATCAGGGATAGTATATACGCAGTATTTT

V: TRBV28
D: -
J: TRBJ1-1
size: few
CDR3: CASSSGAPGAFF
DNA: TGTGCCAGCAGTTCCGGGGCCCCCGGGGCTTTCTTT

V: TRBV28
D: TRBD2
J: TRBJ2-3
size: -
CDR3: CASSLNGLAEITDTQYF
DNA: TGTGCCAGCAGTTTAAATGGACTAGCGGAGATTACAGATACGCAGTATTTT

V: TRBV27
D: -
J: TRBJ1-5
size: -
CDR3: CASRTYSNQPQHF
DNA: TGTGCCAGCAGGACCTATAGCAATCAGCCCCAGCATTTT

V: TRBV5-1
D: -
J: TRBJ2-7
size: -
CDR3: CASSSYYEQYF
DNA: TGCGCCAGCAGCTCCTATTACGAGCAGTACTTC

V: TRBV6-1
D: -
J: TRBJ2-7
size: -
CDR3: CASSEYLAVLHEQYF
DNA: TGTGCCAGCAGTGAATATTTAGCGGTATTGCACGAGCAGTACTTC

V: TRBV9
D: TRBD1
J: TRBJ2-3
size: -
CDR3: CASSPLGTASTDTQYF
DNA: TGTGCCAGCAGCCCCCTAGGGACAGCAAGCACAGATACGCAGTATTTT

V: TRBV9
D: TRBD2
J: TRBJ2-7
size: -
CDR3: CASSPSSGYEQYF
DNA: TGTGCCAGCTCCCCCTCTAGCGGCTACGAGCAGTACTTC

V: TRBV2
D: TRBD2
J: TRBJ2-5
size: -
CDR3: CASGEGILYF
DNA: TGTGCCAGTGGGGAGGGGATATTGTACTTC

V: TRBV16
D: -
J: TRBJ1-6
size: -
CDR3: CASSMGSYNSPLHF
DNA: TGTGCCAGCAGCATGGGCTCCTATAATTCACCCCTCCACTTT

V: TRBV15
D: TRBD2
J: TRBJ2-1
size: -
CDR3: CATSSRGGVQFF
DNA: TGTGCCACCAGCAGTCGGGGGGGGGTGCAGTTCTTC

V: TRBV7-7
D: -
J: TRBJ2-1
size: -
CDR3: CASSLDPQTYNEQFF
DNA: TGTGCCAGCAGCTTAGATCCGCAAACCTACAATGAGCAGTTCTTC

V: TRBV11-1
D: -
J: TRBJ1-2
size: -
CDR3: CASSPEGGLNYGYTF
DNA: TGTGCCAGCAGCCCGGAAGGGGGGTTGAACTATGGCTACACCTTC

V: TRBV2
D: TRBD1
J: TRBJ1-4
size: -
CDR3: CASSPDRGPGNEKLFF
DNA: TGTGCCAGCAGCCCTGACAGGGGTCCGGGTAATGAAAAACTGTTTTTT

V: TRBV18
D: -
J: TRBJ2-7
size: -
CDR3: CASSPPRSKREQYF
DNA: TGTGCCAGCTCACCCCCAAGGTCAAAGCGGGAGCAGTACTTC

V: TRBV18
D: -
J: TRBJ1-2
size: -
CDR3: CASSPAGQNGYTF
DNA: TGTGCCAGCTCACCCGCGGGGCAGAATGGCTACACCTTC

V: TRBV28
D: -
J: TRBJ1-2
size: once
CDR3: CASSSLKGGDGYTF
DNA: TGTGCCAGCAGTTCGTTAAAGGGGGGAGATGGCTACACCTTC

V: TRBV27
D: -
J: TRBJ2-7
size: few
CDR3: CASSSKTREQYF
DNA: TGTGCCAGCAGCTCCAAAACTCGAGAGCAGTACTTC

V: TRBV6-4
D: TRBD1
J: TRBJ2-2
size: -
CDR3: CASSDGQGAGELFF
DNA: TGTGCCAGCAGTGACGGACAGGGGGCCGGGGAGCTGTTTTTT

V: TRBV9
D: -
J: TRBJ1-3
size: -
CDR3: CASSVGGSSSGNTIYF
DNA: TGTGCCAGCAGCGTAGGGGGATCGAGCTCTGGAAACACCATATATTTT

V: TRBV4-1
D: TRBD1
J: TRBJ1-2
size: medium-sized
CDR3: CASSRIDRGDGYTF
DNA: TGCGCCAGCAGCCGGATCGACAGGGGGGATGGCTACACCTTC

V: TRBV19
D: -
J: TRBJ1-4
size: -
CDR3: CASRRAGIEKLFF
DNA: TGTGCCAGTAGGCGGGCAGGGATAGAAAAACTGTTTTTT

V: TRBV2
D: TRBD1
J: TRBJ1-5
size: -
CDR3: CATKGTDRKPQHF
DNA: TGTGCCACCAAAGGGACAGATAGAAAGCCCCAGCATTTT

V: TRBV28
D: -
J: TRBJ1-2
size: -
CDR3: CASRSGHGYTF
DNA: TGTGCCAGCAGGTCAGGGCATGGCTACACCTTC

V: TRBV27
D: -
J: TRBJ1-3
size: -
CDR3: CASSQSGQGYGNTIYF
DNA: TGTGCCAGCAGCCAATCGGGACAAGGATATGGAAACACCATATATTTT

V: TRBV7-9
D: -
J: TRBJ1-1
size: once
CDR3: CASTTLGGLKADPEAFF
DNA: TGTGCCAGCACGACACTAGGGGGTTTGAAGGCGGACCCTGAAGCTTTCTTT

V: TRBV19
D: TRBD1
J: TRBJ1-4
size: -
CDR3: CASSVQGAREKLFF
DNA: TGTGCCAGTAGTGTTCAGGGGGCGCGTGAAAAACTGTTTTTT

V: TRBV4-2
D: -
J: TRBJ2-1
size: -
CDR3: CASSQDPRSGPYNEQFF
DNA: TGTGCCAGCAGCCAAGATCCTCGTAGCGGACCGTACAATGAGCAGTTCTTC

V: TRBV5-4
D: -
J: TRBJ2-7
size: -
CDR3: CASSSTKLESSYEQYF
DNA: TGTGCCAGCAGCTCCACCAAGCTGGAGAGCTCCTACGAGCAGTACTTC

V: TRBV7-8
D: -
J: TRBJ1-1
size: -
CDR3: CASTFIRSRQQYSMNTEAFF
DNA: TGTGCCAGCACCTTCATTAGGTCGAGACAGCAGTATAGCATGAACACTGAAGCTTTCTTT

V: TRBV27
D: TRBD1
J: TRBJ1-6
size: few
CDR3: CASSHRDSNSPLHF
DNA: TGTGCCAGCAGCCACCGGGACAGTAATTCACCCCTCCACTTT

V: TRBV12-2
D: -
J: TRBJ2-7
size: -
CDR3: CASPDRIYEQYF
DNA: TGTGCAAGTCCGGACAGAATCTACGAGCAGTACTTC

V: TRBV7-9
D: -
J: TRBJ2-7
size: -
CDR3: CASSLSGGNSYEQYF
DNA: TGTGCCAGCAGCTTAAGCGGTGGGAATTCCTACGAGCAGTACTTC